What follows is one TCR beta chain and its context. The antigen is undetermined. The PCR made use of 60 Vbeta and 13 Jbeta primers. Sequencing was performed with immunoSEQ multiplex PCR; in TCRdb, only in-frame clones are kept and a portion is missing. The sample lists approximately 210,000 clones; approximately 80% were seen once. The sample belongs to a study of cytomegalovirus exposure and HLA in healthy donors. Study findings and constraints: Earlier analysis looked at TCR beta V segments, and most were productive about 90% or about 30% of the time. The classifier reportedly diagnosed cytomegalovirus status with high specificity and sensitivity.

With V trimmed by 0 bases and J by 0 bases, 6 bases remained unmatched. Germline lookup yields CDR1 SGHTA and CDR2 FQGNSA. The CDR3 consists of 18 residues. The chain employs TRBV7-2 and TRBJ2-7; TRBD2 matches 12 bases. The sequence was collected from a woman aged 45-59 years in good health and CMV-seropositive. Sample: PBMCs. DNA of the CDR3: TGTGCCAGCAGCTTAGCGGGTCTAGCGGGGGGGACCTCCTACGAGCAGTACTTC. This gives the protein CASSLAGLAGGTSYEQYF.